This is a list of T cell receptor beta chains from one sample in a study of blood T cell repertoires in COVID-19. This table comes from immunoSEQ multiplex PCR, and its TCRdb copy is limited to in-frame clones, with some not included. The sample includes approximately 260,000 clones, over 75% seen only once; the top ten take 11%. The sequenced sample consisted of peripheral blood. These TCRs come from a woman in her 70s with acute or convalescent COVID-19. Both conserved end residues are part of each CDR3. D genes are given only for firm matches.

TRBD1	TRBV24-1	TRBJ1-3	CATSDPTGPTGNTIYF
.	TRBV5-1	TRBJ1-2	CASRAFKLTGDGYTF
TRBD1	TRBV7-9	TRBJ1-1	CASRTDRAEAFF
TRBD1	TRBV13	TRBJ1-4	CASRLPGQGATNEKLFF
.	TRBV5-6	TRBJ1-2	CASSLASGYTF
.	TRBV10-2	TRBJ1-1	CASKLRPGVENTEAFF
TRBD1	TRBV5-1	TRBJ1-1	CASSFGQGLNTEAFF
TRBD1	TRBV14	TRBJ2-7	CASSLKTGTGNYEQYF
.	TRBV5-8	TRBJ2-7	CASSLQPTTTYEQYF
.	TRBV6-5	TRBJ2-2	CAIGLDYNTGELFF
TRBD1	TRBV5-5	TRBJ2-7	CASSWGQELTYEQYF
.	TRBV7-8	TRBJ1-2	CASSLGGVDYGYTF
.	TRBV4-2	TRBJ2-1	CASSQGTLASEQFF
.	TRBV19	TRBJ1-2	CASSMEGLRSGYTF
.	TRBV11-2	TRBJ2-3	CASSFRDSTDTQYF
TRBD1	TRBV30	TRBJ1-5	CAWNIGTGGQPQHF
.	TRBV5-6	TRBJ1-1	CASSFSDTEAFF
TRBD2	TRBV9	TRBJ2-3	CASSVFSGGAVFADTQYF